This T cell receptor (beta chain) was retrieved from a study of blood T cell repertoires in COVID-19. Background on the study: The study drew acute and convalescent COVID-19 samples from the United States, Italy and Spain. The analysed material was cDNA or gDNA that came from T cells, B-cell-depleted T cells, or PBMCs.

Germline V CDR1 and CDR2: SGHVS, FQNEAQ. The V gene end was trimmed by 3 bases and the J gene end by 2 bases; junction bases not matched to a gene: 4. CDR3 length: 16 residues. As handled by the study authors: From reference gene primer amplification, estimates of nucleated cell counts were derived. Libraries were prepared by immunoSEQ multiplex PCR; TCRdb keeps only in-frame clonotypes and omits some of them. V, J and clone size derive from that table, while D and trimming were established from the DNA sequence. The sample has hundreds of thousands of clones; roughly 88% are singletons. This clonotype was sampled from a woman in her 30s with active or convalescent COVID-19. This chain connects TRBV7-8 to TRBJ1-3; 10 positions agree with TRBD1. The sample consisted of peripheral blood. CDR3 in DNA: TGTGCCAGCAGCTTTACCGGGACAGGGGCTGGAAACACCATATATTTT. This encodes CASSFTGTGAGNTIYF.